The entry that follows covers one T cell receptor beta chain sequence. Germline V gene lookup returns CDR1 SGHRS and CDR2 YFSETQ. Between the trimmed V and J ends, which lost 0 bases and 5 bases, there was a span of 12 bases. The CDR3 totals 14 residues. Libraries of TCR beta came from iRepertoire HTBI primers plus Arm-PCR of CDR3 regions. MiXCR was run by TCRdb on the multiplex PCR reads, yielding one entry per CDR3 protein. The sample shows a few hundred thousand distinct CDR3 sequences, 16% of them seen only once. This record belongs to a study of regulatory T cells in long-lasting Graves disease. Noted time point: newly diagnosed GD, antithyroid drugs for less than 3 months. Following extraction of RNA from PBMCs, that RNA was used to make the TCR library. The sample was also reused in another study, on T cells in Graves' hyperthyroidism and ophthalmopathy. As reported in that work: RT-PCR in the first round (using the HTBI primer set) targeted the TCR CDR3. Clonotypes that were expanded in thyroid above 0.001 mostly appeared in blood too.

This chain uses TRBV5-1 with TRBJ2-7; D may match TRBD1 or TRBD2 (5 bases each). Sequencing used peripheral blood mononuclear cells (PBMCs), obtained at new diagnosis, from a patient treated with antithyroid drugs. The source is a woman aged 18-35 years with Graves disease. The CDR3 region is CASSLGGGSHEQYF. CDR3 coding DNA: TGCGCCAGCAGCTTGGGGGGCGGGTCCCACGAGCAGTACTTC.